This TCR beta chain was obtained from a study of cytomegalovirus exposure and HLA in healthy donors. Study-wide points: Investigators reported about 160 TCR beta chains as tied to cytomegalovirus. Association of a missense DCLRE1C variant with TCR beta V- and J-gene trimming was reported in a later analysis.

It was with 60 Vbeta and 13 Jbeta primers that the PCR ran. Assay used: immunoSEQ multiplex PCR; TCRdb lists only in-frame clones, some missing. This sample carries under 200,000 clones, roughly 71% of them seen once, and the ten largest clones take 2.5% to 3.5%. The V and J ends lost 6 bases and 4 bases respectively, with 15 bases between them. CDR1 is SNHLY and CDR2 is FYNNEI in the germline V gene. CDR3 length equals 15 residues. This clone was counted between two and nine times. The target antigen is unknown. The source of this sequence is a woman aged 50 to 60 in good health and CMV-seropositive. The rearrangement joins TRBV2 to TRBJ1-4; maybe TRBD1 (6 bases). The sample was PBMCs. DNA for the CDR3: TGTGCCAGCAGGGCGGACAGTTATCTTAATGAAAAACTGTTTTTT. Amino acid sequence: CASRADSYLNEKLFF.